This entry describes one T cell receptor (beta chain). The CDR3 sequence is 15 residues long. Per germline, CDR1 SGHNT and CDR2 YENEEA. UMIs were attached via template switching, each with a 6-nucleotide sample barcode. No DNA is given; TCRdb re-called the 5' RACE reads and lists each CDR3 protein once. The repertoire table contains about 160,000 distinct CDR3 sequences. This specimen comes from a study of monozygotic twins with inflammatory bowel disease. The sample consisted of blood. The source of this sequence is a human donor with ulcerative colitis or Crohn's disease, or a healthy co-twin of an affected twin (not recorded which). The chain links TRBV11-3 to TRBJ2-7; lacking DNA, the TRBD1 call made by TCRdb goes unchecked. This CDR3 is CASGSGQGRSYEQYF.